The 27 T cell receptor beta chains presented below share a single source sample, sequenced in a study of control samples from healthy donors and cancer patients. Repertoires were generated with immunoSEQ multiplex PCR, while TCRdb's copy carries only in-frame clones and drops some. The data contain about 93,000 clones, 88% of them singletons. The material sequenced was blood. These receptors all come from an older woman in good health.

The chain joins TRBV7-3 to TRBJ2-2, with a possible D match to TRBD2 (5 bases). This CDR3 is 16 amino acids long. Germline lookup yields CDR1 SGHTA and CDR2 FQGTGA. V was cut by 5 bases and J by 1 base, with 14 bases left in between. This CDR3 reads CASSRGLIQNTGELFF. The DNA for the CDR3 is TGTGCCAGCAGCCGAGGACTGATTCAGAACACCGGGGAGCTGTTTTTT.

This rearrangement joins TRBV5-4 to TRBJ2-3, with D unclear. Germline CDR1 reads SGHNT; CDR2 reads YYREEE (reference sequence). The V end was cut by 0 bases, the J end by 1 base, with 6 bases between. This CDR3 spans 14 amino acids. The chain's CDR3 is CASSLGRGTDTQYF. CDR3 sequence (DNA): TGTGCCAGCAGCTTGGGACGAGGCACAGATACGCAGTATTTT.

The chain combines TRBV5-1 with TRBJ2-7; D ambiguous. Deletions cut 4 bases from V and 4 bases from J, with 12 bases between. This CDR3 comprises 13 residues. CDR1 SGHRS and CDR2 YFSETQ come from the germline V gene. In DNA form, the CDR3 reads TGCGCCAGCAGCGCGTTTCCCATGTACGAGCAGTACTTC. It specifies CASSAFPMYEQYF.

The CDR3 protein is CASSALGTSGSNEQFF. The DNA of the CDR3 is TGTGCCAGCAGCGCCCTCGGGACTAGCGGTTCTAATGAGCAGTTCTTC. The rearrangement uses TRBV9 and TRBJ2-1, with TRBD2 identical over 11 bases. This CDR3 contains 16 residues. The V segment lost 3 bases and the J segment 7 bases; nucleotides outside the gene matches: 9. Germline CDR1 reads SGDLS; CDR2 reads YYNGEE. The full variable domain, completed using reference TRBV9 and TRBJ2-1, is DSGVTQTPKHLITATGQRVTLRCSPRSGDLSVYWYQQSLDQGLQFLIQYYNGEERAKGNILERFSAQQFPDLHSELNLSSLELGDSALYFCASSALGTSGSNEQFFGPGTRLTVL.

The chain links TRBV6-5 to TRBJ2-7, with TRBD1 matching 8 bases. Germline V gene sequence: CDR1 MNHEY, CDR2 SVGAGI. The CDR3 length is 14 residues. V lost 3 bases to trimming and J lost 2 bases; unmatched junction nucleotides: 3. CDR3 sequence reads: CASSYTTGAYEQYF. The CDR3 DNA reads as TGTGCCAGCAGTTATACGACAGGGGCCTACGAGCAGTACTTC.

CDR3 in DNA: TGTGCCAGTAGTATAGGTCCAGGGGGGAATCAGCCCCAGCATTTT. This codes for CASSIGPGGNQPQHF. The chain couples TRBV19 to TRBJ1-5, with TRBD1 identical over 7 bases. Germline CDR1 reads LNHDA; CDR2 reads SQIVND (reference sequence). The V segment lost 1 base and the J segment 4 bases; nucleotides outside the gene matches: 4. CDR3 size: 15 residues.

Here the CDR3 reads CASSIAGWRGEGTDTQYF. CDR3 nucleotide sequence: TGTGCCAGTAGTATAGCTGGTTGGCGGGGGGAGGGCACAGATACGCAGTATTTT. The rearrangement uses TRBV19 and TRBJ2-3; TRBD2 matches at 8 bases. The length of the CDR3 is 18 residues. Germline values: CDR1 LNHDA, CDR2 SQIVND (reference sequence). V was pared by 1 base and J by 1 base, with 10 bases of the junction left unmatched.

This clone was observed many times. This chain joins TRBV7-9 and TRBJ2-2; D is undetermined. Germline lookup yields CDR1 SEHNR and CDR2 FQNEAQ (reference sequence). V lost 0 bases and J lost 1, with 6 bases in between. CDR3 length equals 15 residues. The CDR3 protein is CASSLARGNTGELFF. In DNA, the CDR3 is TGTGCCAGCAGCTTAGCCCGAGGGAACACCGGGGAGCTGTTTTTT.

The chain couples TRBV6-5 to TRBJ1-1, with 9 bases fitting TRBD1. Germline trimming cut 6 bases from V and 2 bases from J; bases unmatched to any gene: 7. Per the germline V gene, CDR1 is MNHEY and CDR2 is SVGAGI. This CDR3 is 15 amino acids long. The CDR3 here is CASRDRDRVNTEAFF. DNA of the CDR3: TGTGCCAGCAGAGACCGGGACAGGGTCAACACTGAAGCTTTCTTT.

The chain recombines TRBV18 with TRBJ1-5; D ambiguous. Trimming stripped 3 bases from V and 0 bases from J, with 9 bases between. From germline, CDR1 is KGHSH and CDR2 LQKENI. This CDR3 has 15 residues. CDR3 protein: CASSPATDSNQPQHF. CDR3 nucleotides: TGTGCCAGCTCACCTGCCACTGATAGCAATCAGCCCCAGCATTTT.

This sequence joins TRBV3-1 (or the pseudogene TRBV3-2) and TRBJ1-6, with no clear D. Germline V gives CDR1 LGHDT, CDR2 YNNKEL (reference sequence). Trimming removed 0 bases at V and 0 bases at J, with 9 bases between. This CDR3 spans 17 amino acids. The CDR3 protein is CASSQDMISSYNSPLHF. The DNA for the CDR3 is TGTGCCAGCAGCCAAGATATGATATCCTCCTATAATTCACCCCTCCACTTT.

This clone came up once. The rearrangement uses TRBV6-5 and TRBJ1-3, with D perhaps matching TRBD1 (6 bases). The CDR3 sequence is 15 residues long. The V and J ends lost 0 bases and 3 bases respectively, with 9 bases between them. The V gene's germline CDR1 is MNHEY and CDR2 SVGAGI. In nucleotides, the CDR3 is TGTGCCAGCAGTTACTCAGGGGGTGGTGGAAACACCATATATTTT. As protein: CASSYSGGGGNTIYF.

This rearrangement joins TRBV6-5 to TRBJ1-1; 9 positions agree with TRBD1. The CDR3 extends over 15 amino acids. Trimming removed 6 bases from V and 4 bases from J; junction bases left unmatched: 9. Germline assignment: CDR1 MNHEY and CDR2 SVGAGI. CDR3 in DNA: TGTGCCAGCAGAGGCACAGGGGGCCCTGGCACTGAAGCTTTCTTT. Protein: CASRGTGGPGTEAFF.

The chain has TRBV7-9 and TRBJ1-6; 7 nucleotides match TRBD1. With 5 bases clipped from V and 10 bases from J, the junction kept 8 bases outside the gene matches. CDR3 size: 14 residues. Per germline, CDR1 SEHNR and CDR2 FQNEAQ (reference sequence). The CDR3 coding sequence is TGTGCCAGCAGCCCCGGGACAGAGGGATCACCCCTCCACTTT. Translation: CASSPGTEGSPLHF.

The rearrangement joins TRBV2 to TRBJ1-5; D is perhaps TRBD1 (5 bases). CDR3 length: 14 residues. Trimming left V 2 bases short and J 4 bases short, with 9 bases between. Germline-derived CDR1 and CDR2 are SNHLY and FYNNEI. CDR3 residues: CASSESGPNQPQHF. As DNA, the CDR3 is TGTGCCAGCAGTGAATCAGGGCCTAATCAGCCCCAGCATTTT.

The V gene is TRBV11-2, the J gene TRBJ2-7; the match to TRBD1 covers 8 bases. The CDR3 is 14 amino acids. Per germline, CDR1 SGHAT and CDR2 FQNNGV. Trimming cost V 6 bases and J 2 bases; bases outside gene matches: 6. The DNA for the CDR3 is TGTGCCAGCAGTCTCGGGACAGGAGCCTACGAGCAGTACTTC. Translated, it gives CASSLGTGAYEQYF.

The chain links TRBV2 to TRBJ2-1; 7 bases line up with TRBD2. The germline CDR1 and CDR2 sequences are SNHLY and FYNNEI. Losses at the gene ends were 8 bases for V and 6 bases for J; bases not matched to a gene: 10. The CDR3 runs to 14 residues. CDR3 coding DNA: TGTGCCAGCTTGCGGGACTATAATGCCAATGAGCAGTTCTTC. It specifies CASLRDYNANEQFF.

J is TRBJ1-5 and V is TRBV4-1; 7 nucleotides line up with TRBD1. The CDR3 is made up of 14 amino acids. Germline trimming cut 1 base from V and 4 bases from J; bases unmatched to any gene: 1. CDR1 and CDR2 (germline): MGHRA, YSYEKL. CDR3 in amino acids: CASSQGQGNQPQHF. Here the CDR3 DNA reads TGCGCCAGCAGCCAAGGACAGGGAAATCAGCCCCAGCATTTT.

This chain links TRBV6-5 with TRBJ2-3; TRBD2 matches at 14 bases. The V and J ends lost 7 bases and 11 bases, in that order; junction bases with no gene match: 11. Per the germline V gene, CDR1 is MNHEY and CDR2 is SVGAGI. This CDR3 has 15 residues. CDR3 nucleotides: TGTGCCAGCAACCTAGGACTAGCGGGAGGTAGAGTGCAGTATTTT. Its translation: CASNLGLAGGRVQYF.

The chain couples TRBV5-1 to TRBJ2-3; D is ambiguous. The V gene lost 0 bases and the J gene lost 0 bases, with 8 bases spanning the gap. This CDR3 region has 15 residues. CDR1 is SGHRS, CDR2 YFSETQ, per germline. CDR3 coding DNA: TGCGCCAGCAGCTTGGGAGGCTTCAGCACAGATACGCAGTATTTT. The encoded protein is CASSLGGFSTDTQYF.

This clone was seen just once. This chain connects TRBV7-9 to TRBJ1-2; maybe TRBD1 (6 bases). Between the trimmed V and J ends, which lost 3 bases and 7 bases, there was a span of 12 bases. This CDR3 has 13 amino acids. CDR1 and CDR2 (germline): SEHNR, FQNEAQ (reference sequence). In DNA form, the CDR3 reads TGTGCCAGCAGCTTTCAAGGCAGGGGTGGCTACACCTTC. It yields the protein CASSFQGRGGYTF. The variable domain in full, completed from reference TRBV7-9 and TRBJ1-2, reads DTGVSQNPRHKITKRGQNVTFRCDPISEHNRLYWYRQTLGQGPEFLTYFQNEAQLEKSRLLSDRFSAERPKGSFSTLEIQRTEQGDSAMYLCASSFQGRGGYTFGSGTRLTVV.

The rearrangement uses TRBV5-4 and TRBJ2-5, with 8 positions matching TRBD1. V shed 5 bases and J 5 bases; nucleotides not matched to a gene: 5. This CDR3 spans 13 amino acids. Per germline, CDR1 SGHNT and CDR2 YYREEE (reference sequence). The CDR3 loop reads CASRKTGDETQYF. CDR3 sequence (DNA): TGTGCCAGCAGGAAGACAGGGGACGAGACCCAGTACTTC.

The rearrangement uses TRBV6-1 and TRBJ2-1; no reliable D call. CDR1 and CDR2 (germline): MNHNS, SASEGT. The length of the CDR3 is 14 residues. V shed 2 bases and J shed 2 bases, with 7 bases lying between them. CDR3 sequence (DNA): TGTGCCAGCAGTGAACTTGCTCCCTACAATGAGCAGTTCTTC. Translating it yields CASSELAPYNEQFF.

V gene TRBV10-3 combines with J gene TRBJ2-3; D remains ambiguous. CDR1 is ENHRY and CDR2 is SYGVKD in the germline V gene. The CDR3 contains 15 residues. Trimming shortened V by 1 base and J by 0 bases, and 8 bases separated the two germline ends. This CDR3 is CAISELSVSTDTQYF. The CDR3 DNA sequence: TGTGCCATCAGTGAGTTGAGCGTTAGCACAGATACGCAGTATTTT.

This chain links TRBV30 with TRBJ1-1; 9 bases fit TRBD1. CDR3 size: 13 residues. The V segment lost 5 bases and the J segment 6 bases; nucleotides outside the gene matches: 7. In germline, CDR1 is GTSNPN, CDR2 SVGIG (reference sequence). In DNA form, the CDR3 reads TGTGCCTGGGGGGGACAGGGTGTGCCTGAAGCTTTCTTT. It translates to CAWGGQGVPEAFF.

The J gene is TRBJ2-3, the V gene TRBV7-2; 8 bases are a match to TRBD2. J gave up 6 bases and V 5 bases, and 13 bases lay outside the gene matches. The CDR3 has 16 amino acids. Germline V gives CDR1 SGHTA, CDR2 FQGNSA. CDR3 in DNA: TGTGCCAGCAGCGTAATTTTAGCGGGATATACCGATACGCAGTATTTT. This sequence encodes CASSVILAGYTDTQYF.

This chain links TRBV5-8 with TRBJ1-2; maybe TRBD1 (6 bases). This CDR3 has 16 residues. Deletions cut 1 base from V and 4 bases from J, with 17 bases between. Per germline, CDR1 SGHTS and CDR2 YDEGEE. The chain's CDR3 is CASSLWDTGLGYGYTF. The CDR3 coding sequence is TGTGCCAGCAGCTTGTGGGACACAGGGCTGGGCTATGGCTACACCTTC.